These 3 T cell receptor beta chains originate from one sample sequenced in a study of blood T cell repertoires in COVID-19. The data were produced by immunoSEQ multiplex PCR, yet TCRdb's version contains in-frame clones alone and is incomplete. The table includes under 300,000 clones, 70% to 90% detected once. What was sequenced was peripheral blood. All receptors come from a woman aged 70 to 79 with COVID-19, enrolled during active disease.

This sequence joins TRBV7-9 and TRBJ2-1; D is possibly TRBD2 (5 bases). Looked up from germline, CDR1 is SEHNR and CDR2 is FQNEAQ (reference sequence). The CDR3 is 15 amino acids. V was cut by 5 bases and J by 6 bases, with 17 bases left in between. This CDR3 is CASSPQHGIPNEQFF. CDR3 nucleotide sequence: TGTGCCAGCAGCCCGCAACACGGGATTCCCAATGAGCAGTTCTTC.

V and J are TRBV28 and TRBJ2-7, with a tentative D call TRBD1 (5 bases). With 5 bases removed from V and 2 bases from J, the gap between germline ends came to 19 bases. Germline V gives CDR1 MDHEN, CDR2 SYDVKM. The CDR3 extends over 16 amino acids. The CDR3 is CASSMKQWKGTYEQYF. CDR3 nucleotide sequence: TGTGCCAGCAGTATGAAACAGTGGAAGGGGACCTACGAGCAGTACTTC. Combining the CDR3 with reference TRBV28 and TRBJ2-7 gives the whole variable domain DVKVTQSSRYLVKRTGEKVFLECVQDMDHENMFWYRQDPGLGLRLIYFSYDVKMKEKGDIPEGYSVSREKKERFSLILESASTNQTSMYLCASSMKQWKGTYEQYFGPGTRLTVT.

On this clone: At one boundary the junction diverges from the germline segment, which might be a read error. The J gene is TRBJ1-1, the V gene TRBV5-1, with 12 bases that match TRBD1. The germline V gene has CDR1 SGHRS and CDR2 YFSETQ. The CDR3 spans 13 residues. The CDR3 loop reads CASSMGQGAKEIF. The CDR3 region has the DNA TGCGCCAGCAGCATGGGACAGGGGGCGAAGGAGATCTTT.